The 30 T cell receptor beta chains in this list originate from one sample, sequenced in a study of CD8 T cells in ankylosing spondylitis. TCRdb recomputed calls from the 5' RACE reads with MiXCR, one row per CDR3 protein. The sample contains 250,000 to 350,000 distinct CDR3 sequences, about 20% of which appear only once. Sequencing was performed on blood, either unsorted or a sorted T cell fraction (not recorded which). The receptors were gathered from a female donor with ankylosing spondylitis or in good health (not recorded which).

In its sample, this clonotype was seen many times. CDR3 loop: CSARREATQYF. CDR3 nucleotide sequence: TGCAGTGCCCGCAGGGAGGCGACCCAGTACTTC. V and J are TRBV20-1 and TRBJ2-5; TRBD2 might be the D (6 bases). The CDR3 totals 11 residues. V gave up 6 bases and J gave up 7 bases, with 12 bases separating them. The germline V gene has CDR1 DFQATT and CDR2 SNEGSKA (reference sequence).

This clonotype was detected a few times. V usage is TRBV10-3 and J usage is TRBJ2-1; no definite D call. From germline, CDR1 is ENHRY and CDR2 SYGVKD. There are 14 residues in the CDR3. The V end was cut by 0 bases, the J end by 4 bases, with 7 bases between. The CDR3 reads CAISESGFYNEQFF. In nucleotides, the CDR3 is TGTGCCATCAGTGAGTCTGGATTTTACAATGAGCAGTTCTTC.

The chain recombines TRBV5-1 with TRBJ2-2; D possibly corresponds to TRBD1 (6 bases). Trimming cost V 8 bases and J 3 bases, with 14 bases left between them. The germline gives CDR1 SGHRS, CDR2 YFSETQ. This CDR3 spans 14 amino acids. CDR3 in DNA: TGCGCCAGTTACGGACAGCCTTACACCGGGGAGCTGTTTTTT. Its protein product is CASYGQPYTGELFF.

This clonotype turned up a few times. The V gene is TRBV4-1, the J gene TRBJ2-7; 14 nucleotides agree with TRBD2. The germline V gene has CDR1 MGHRA and CDR2 YSYEKL. Trimming at V came to 3 bases and at J to 5 bases, leaving 21 bases not matched to a gene. The CDR3 runs to 21 residues. CDR3 in amino acids: CASSHGRGTSGRREGLDEQYF. The CDR3 nucleotides read TGCGCCAGCAGCCATGGGAGGGGGACTAGCGGGAGAAGAGAGGGCCTAGACGAGCAGTACTTC.

This clonotype appeared many times. The chain combines TRBV20-1 with TRBJ2-3; unclear D gene. This CDR3 has 14 residues. The germline V gene encodes CDR1 DFQATT and CDR2 SNEGSKA (reference sequence). V lost 0 bases and J lost 4, with 11 bases in between. This CDR3 is CSARDRARADTQYF. Here the CDR3 DNA reads TGCAGTGCTAGAGATCGGGCCAGAGCAGATACGCAGTATTTT.

The V and J genes are TRBV18 and TRBJ2-7, with D unclear. The V end was cut by 2 bases, the J end by 4 bases, with 12 bases between. The CDR3 runs to 14 residues. The germline gives CDR1 KGHSH, CDR2 LQKENI. The chain's CDR3 is CASSPTPQLYEQYF. CDR3 sequence (DNA): TGTGCCAGCTCACCAACACCTCAGCTGTACGAGCAGTACTTC. Together with reference TRBV18 and TRBJ2-7, the CDR3 gives the full variable domain: NAGVMQNPRHLVRRRGQEARLRCSPMKGHSHVYWYRQLPEEGLKFMVYLQKENIIDESGMPKERFSAEFPKEGPSILRIQQVVRGDSAAYFCASSPTPQLYEQYFGPGTRLTVT.

J is TRBJ2-3 and V is TRBV4-1; D is perhaps TRBD1 (5 bases). The germline gives CDR1 MGHRA, CDR2 YSYEKL. V lost 3 bases to trimming and J lost 6 bases, with 19 bases between them. The CDR3 spans 16 residues. The CDR3 is CASSQAAGWRSDTQYF. The CDR3 nucleotides read TGCGCCAGCAGCCAGGCGGCAGGGTGGCGAAGTGATACGCAGTATTTT.

This clonotype was seen a handful of times. The gene calls are TRBV11-2 and TRBJ2-7; 14 positions match TRBD2. The CDR3 totals 18 residues. Germline loops: CDR1 SGHAT, CDR2 FQNNGV. V shed 4 bases, J shed 2 bases, and the junction held 10 bases outside the gene matches. For the CDR3, the DNA is TGTGCCAGCAGCTGGGGACTAGCGGGAGTCGAAGGGACCTACGAGCAGTACTTC. Residues: CASSWGLAGVEGTYEQYF.

The chain has TRBV9 and TRBJ2-2; no clear D. This CDR3 comprises 14 residues. V lost 0 bases and J lost 3, with 6 bases in between. Germline CDR1 is SGDLS and CDR2 is YYNGEE. DNA of the CDR3: TGTGCCAGCAGCGTAGTCTGGCACACCGGGGAGCTGTTTTTT. Protein sequence: CASSVVWHTGELFF.

This clonotype was observed a few times. CDR3 in DNA: TGCAGTGCTAGAATAGCGACAACAAGAGAGCAGTTCTTC. This gives the protein CSARIATTREQFF. V usage is TRBV20-1 and J usage is TRBJ2-1; a weak D match, TRBD2 (5 bases). Deletions cut 2 bases from V and 10 bases from J, with 15 bases between. This CDR3 region has 13 residues. CDR1 and CDR2 from the germline V gene are DFQATT and SNEGSKA (reference sequence).

J is TRBJ1-2 and V is TRBV6-2 or TRBV6-3; no definite D call. The CDR3 contains 15 residues. The germline CDR1 and CDR2 sequences are MNHEY and SVGEGT. The V end was cut by 2 bases, the J end by 5 bases, with 15 bases between. The CDR3 is CASSYDRLMTYGYTF. Written as DNA, the CDR3 is TGTGCCAGCAGTTACGACCGCCTAATGACGTATGGCTACACCTTC.

The chain recombines TRBV11-2 with TRBJ2-4, with 11 bases identical to TRBD2. Unmatched junction bases numbered 13, after V lost 2 bases and J lost 1 base. Germline CDR1 and CDR2: SGHAT and FQNNGV. This CDR3 is 20 amino acids long. CDR3 residues: CASSLRALAGGGGAKNIQYF. CDR3 coding DNA: TGTGCCAGCAGCTTAAGGGCGCTAGCGGGAGGTGGAGGGGCCAAAAACATTCAGTACTTC.

To note about this clonotype: A single base separates this from a much larger clone, so it may be a read error. The gene calls are TRBV20-1 and TRBJ2-1; 9 bases map to TRBD2. The trim removed 5 bases at V and 9 bases at J, leaving 11 bases unmatched. Germline V gives CDR1 DFQATT, CDR2 SNEGSKA (reference sequence). This CDR3 has 14 amino acids. The CDR3 DNA is TGCAGTGCTGTGGGGGGGACTAGCTCGAGTGAGCAGTTCTTC. This codes for CSAVGGTSSSEQFF.

This chain links TRBV7-2 with TRBJ2-1; the D gene is possibly TRBD2 (6 bases). Germline CDR1 SGHTA, CDR2 FQGNSA. The CDR3 has 17 residues. Trimming pared 5 bases from V and 4 bases from J, leaving 21 bases between. CDR3 nucleotides: TGTGCCAGCAGCAGATCACGGGGGATGATTGCTTACAATGAGCAGTTCTTC. Protein product: CASSRSRGMIAYNEQFF.

This rearrangement joins TRBV29-1 to TRBJ2-1, with D perhaps matching TRBD2 (5 bases). Germline-derived CDR1 and CDR2 are SQVTM and ANQGSEA. This CDR3 has 15 amino acids. V was cut by 3 bases and J by 8 bases, with 20 bases left in between. The CDR3 sequence: CSVDRLGSGNYEQFF. The CDR3 bases are TGCAGCGTTGACCGCCTGGGGTCCGGGAACTATGAGCAGTTCTTC.

This clonotype was seen at least ten times. The V and J genes are TRBV7-2 and TRBJ2-7; 9 bases align to TRBD2. The CDR3 is 14 residues long. With 9 bases clipped from V and 0 bases from J, the junction kept 6 bases outside the gene matches. The germline V gene encodes CDR1 SGHTA and CDR2 FQGNSA. CDR3 DNA sequence: TGTGCCAGTTCTCTAGCGGGATCCTCCTACGAGCAGTACTTC. Its translation: CASSLAGSSYEQYF.

Here the CDR3 DNA reads TGTGCCACCAGCAGAGATTTAGCCGCAGGGTCTGGAAACACCATATATTTT. Translation gives CATSRDLAAGSGNTIYF. V and J are TRBV15 and TRBJ1-3, with D tentatively TRBD1 (5 bases). The CDR3 totals 17 residues. V lost 0 bases and J lost 1, with 13 bases in between. CDR1 and CDR2 (germline): LNHNV, YYDKDF (reference sequence).

The chain carries TRBV6-5 and TRBJ1-2; 7 nucleotides line up with TRBD1. With V trimmed by 0 bases and J by 5 bases, 6 bases remained unmatched. Germline-derived CDR1 and CDR2 are MNHEY and SVGAGI. This CDR3 region has 15 residues. CDR3 residues: CASSYSETGEYGYTF. CDR3 in DNA: TGTGCCAGCAGTTACTCTGAAACAGGGGAGTATGGCTACACCTTC.

V usage is TRBV20-1 and J usage is TRBJ2-4; D is unresolved. V lost 8 bases, J lost 0 bases, and 11 bases lay in between. The CDR3 runs 13 residues. Germline CDR1 and CDR2: DFQATT and SNEGSKA (reference sequence). The CDR3 DNA reads as TGCAGTCTAGGAGAACTAGCCAAAAACATTCAGTACTTC. Translation: CSLGELAKNIQYF.

This clonotype was detected only a few times. The rearrangement uses TRBV7-2 and TRBJ1-1; D is uncertain. V was trimmed by 2 bases and J by 7 bases, leaving 11 bases between them. This CDR3 contains 13 residues. Per the germline V gene, CDR1 is SGHTA and CDR2 is FQGNSA. The CDR3 region has the DNA TGTGCCAGCAGCTTAACGACCGATCTTGAAGCTTTCTTT. Its protein is CASSLTTDLEAFF.

The chain recombines TRBV6-2 or TRBV6-3 with TRBJ1-2; no definite D call. The CDR3 covers 14 residues. V lost 5 bases to trimming and J lost 8 bases, with 18 bases between them. CDR1 and CDR2 (germline): MNHEY, SVGEGT. This CDR3 reads CASSQRPTGRGYTF. CDR3 DNA sequence: TGTGCCAGCAGTCAACGACCGACCGGTAGGGGCTACACCTTC.

This clonotype was observed a few times. This chain links TRBV20-1 with TRBJ2-7, with D tentatively TRBD1 (5 bases). Per germline, CDR1 DFQATT and CDR2 SNEGSKA (reference sequence). CDR3 length: 12 residues. The germline V and J ends were trimmed by 3 bases and 4 bases, with 10 bases remaining between them. CDR3 sequence (DNA): TGCAGTGCTAGGGGGCCCTTTTACGAGCAGTACTTC. As protein: CSARGPFYEQYF.

The rearrangement uses TRBV20-1 and TRBJ2-7, with D uncertain. This CDR3 region has 13 residues. CDR1 is DFQATT and CDR2 is SNEGSKA in the germline V gene (reference sequence). V lost 0 bases and J lost 5, with 11 bases in between. The CDR3 nucleotides read TGCAGTGCTAGAGAGTGGCCGGGTCACGAGCAGTACTTC. It yields the protein CSAREWPGHEQYF.

This clonotype has only a few counts. V is TRBV6-5 and J is TRBJ2-7; D ambiguous. Trimming pared 0 bases from V and 0 bases from J, leaving 9 bases between. Germline V gives CDR1 MNHEY, CDR2 SVGAGI. The CDR3 consists of 15 residues. CDR3 protein: CASSYSGLSSYEQYF. As DNA, the CDR3 is TGTGCCAGCAGTTACTCCGGCTTGAGCTCCTACGAGCAGTACTTC.

The V and J genes are TRBV15 and TRBJ2-1; maybe TRBD1 (5 bases). The CDR3 contains 11 residues. The V end lost 8 bases, the J end lost 9 bases, and 11 bases lay between the germline ends. Germline CDR1 reads LNHNV; CDR2 reads YYDKDF (reference sequence). CDR3 sequence: CATQGGGEQFF. The CDR3 DNA reads as TGTGCCACCCAGGGTGGTGGTGAGCAGTTCTTC.

The chain combines TRBV5-1 with TRBJ2-1; D not resolved. This CDR3 is built from 15 residues. Per the germline V gene, CDR1 is SGHRS and CDR2 is YFSETQ. Trimming left V 2 bases short and J 9 bases short, with 18 bases between. The CDR3 DNA follows: TGCGCCAGCAGCTTTAACTCATATAGCCGTTCTGAGCAGTTCTTC. Translation gives CASSFNSYSRSEQFF.

This clonotype was counted ten times or more. The genes are TRBV20-1 and TRBJ2-7, with D maybe TRBD1 (6 bases). CDR3 length: 12 amino acids. Germline lookup yields CDR1 DFQATT and CDR2 SNEGSKA (reference sequence). Trimming removed 6 bases at V and 2 bases at J, with 11 bases between. The CDR3 loop reads CSAGGRPYEQYF. CDR3 sequence (DNA): TGCAGTGCAGGGGGACGGCCCTACGAGCAGTACTTC.

J is TRBJ1-1 and V is TRBV6-2 or TRBV6-3; weak D call: TRBD1 (5 bases). CDR3 length: 14 residues. Germline V lookup: CDR1 MNHEY, CDR2 SVGEGT. V lost 4 bases, J lost 4 bases, and 13 bases lay in between. CDR3 nucleotides: TGTGCCAGCAGTTTGGGGGGTGGGGTCACTGAAGCTTTCTTT. Translated, it gives CASSLGGGVTEAFF.

This clonotype was seen a handful of times. As DNA, the CDR3 is TGCGCCAGCAGCTTGGCCCAGGAGGAGACCCAGTACTTC. It encodes CASSLAQEETQYF. This chain uses TRBV5-1 with TRBJ2-5; D gene ambiguous. The CDR3 sequence is 13 residues long. Between the trimmed V and J ends, which lost 0 bases and 5 bases, there was a span of 8 bases. From germline, CDR1 is SGHRS and CDR2 YFSETQ.

V usage is TRBV11-1 and J usage is TRBJ2-3, with 9 bases identical to TRBD1. Germline-derived CDR1 and CDR2 are SGHAT and FQDESV (reference sequence). Trimming cost V 6 bases and J 0 bases; bases outside gene matches: 13. The CDR3 length is 18 residues. CDR3 DNA sequence: TGTGCCAGCAGTCCCGGACAGGGGTTACGTGCTAGCACAGATACGCAGTATTTT. Translation gives CASSPGQGLRASTDTQYF.